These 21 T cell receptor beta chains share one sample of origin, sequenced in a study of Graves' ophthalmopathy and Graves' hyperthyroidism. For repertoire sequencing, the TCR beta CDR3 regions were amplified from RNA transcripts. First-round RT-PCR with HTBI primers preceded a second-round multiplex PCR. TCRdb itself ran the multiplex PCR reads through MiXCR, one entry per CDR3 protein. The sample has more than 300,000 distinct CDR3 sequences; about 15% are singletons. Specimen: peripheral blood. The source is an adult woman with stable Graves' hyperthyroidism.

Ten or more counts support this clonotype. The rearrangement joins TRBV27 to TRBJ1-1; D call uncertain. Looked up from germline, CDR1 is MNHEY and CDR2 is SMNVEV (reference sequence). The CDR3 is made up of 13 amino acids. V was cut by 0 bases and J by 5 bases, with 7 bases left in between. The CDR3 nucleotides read TGTGCCAGCAGTTTATCATTGGGGACTGAAGCTTTCTTT. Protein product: CASSLSLGTEAFF.

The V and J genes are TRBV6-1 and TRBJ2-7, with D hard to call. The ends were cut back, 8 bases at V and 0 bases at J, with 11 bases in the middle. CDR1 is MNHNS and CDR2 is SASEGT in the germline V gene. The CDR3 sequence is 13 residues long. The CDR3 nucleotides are TGTGCCAGCCTCGGCACCGACTCCTACGAGCAGTACTTC. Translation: CASLGTDSYEQYF.

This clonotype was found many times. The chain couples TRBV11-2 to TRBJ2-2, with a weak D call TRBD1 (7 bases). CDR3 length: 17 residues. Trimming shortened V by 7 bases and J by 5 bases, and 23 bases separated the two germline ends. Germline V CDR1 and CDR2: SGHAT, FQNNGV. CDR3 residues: CASTAGGLGAWTGELFF. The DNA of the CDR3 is TGTGCCAGCACGGCAGGGGGGCTTGGTGCGTGGACCGGGGAGCTGTTTTTT.

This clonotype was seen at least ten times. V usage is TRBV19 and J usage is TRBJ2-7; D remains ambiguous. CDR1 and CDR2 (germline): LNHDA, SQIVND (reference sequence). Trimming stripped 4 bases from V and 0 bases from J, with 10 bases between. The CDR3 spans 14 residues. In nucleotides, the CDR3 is TGTGCCAGTAGTAGCGGACGGAACTCCTACGAGCAGTACTTC. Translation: CASSSGRNSYEQYF. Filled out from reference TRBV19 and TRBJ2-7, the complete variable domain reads DGGITQSPKYLFRKEGQNVTLSCEQNLNHDAMYWYRQDPGQGLRLIYYSQIVNDFQKGDIAEGYSVSREKKESFPLTVTSAQKNPTAFYLCASSSGRNSYEQYFGPGTRLTVT.

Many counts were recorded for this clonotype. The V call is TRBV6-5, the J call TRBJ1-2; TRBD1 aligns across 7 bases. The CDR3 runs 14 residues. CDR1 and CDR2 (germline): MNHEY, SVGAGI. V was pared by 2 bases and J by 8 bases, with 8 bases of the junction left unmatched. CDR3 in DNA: TGTGCCAGCAGTTACCACGGACAGGCCCGGGGCTACACCTTC. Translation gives CASSYHGQARGYTF.

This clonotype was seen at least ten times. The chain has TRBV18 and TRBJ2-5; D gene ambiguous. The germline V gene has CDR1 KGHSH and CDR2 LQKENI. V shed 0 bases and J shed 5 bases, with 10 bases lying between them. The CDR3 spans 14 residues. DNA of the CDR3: TGTGCCAGCTCACCACCTTATCAACGTGAGACCCAGTACTTC. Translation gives CASSPPYQRETQYF.

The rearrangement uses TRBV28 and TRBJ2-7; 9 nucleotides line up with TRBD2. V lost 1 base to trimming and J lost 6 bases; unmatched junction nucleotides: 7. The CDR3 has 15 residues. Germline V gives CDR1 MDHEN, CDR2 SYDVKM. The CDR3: CASSLSGGRAGEQYF. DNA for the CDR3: TGTGCCAGCAGTTTATCAGGCGGGAGGGCCGGCGAGCAGTACTTC.

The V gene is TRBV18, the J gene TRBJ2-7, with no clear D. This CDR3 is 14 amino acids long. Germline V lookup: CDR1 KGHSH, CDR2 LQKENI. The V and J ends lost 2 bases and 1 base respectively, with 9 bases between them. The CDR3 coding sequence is TGTGCCAGCTCACCAGCCATCTCATCCTACGAGCAGTACTTC. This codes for CASSPAISSYEQYF.

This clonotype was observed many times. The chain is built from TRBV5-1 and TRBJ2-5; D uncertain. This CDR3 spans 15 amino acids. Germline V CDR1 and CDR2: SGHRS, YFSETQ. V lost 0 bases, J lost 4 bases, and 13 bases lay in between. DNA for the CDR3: TGCGCCAGCAGCTTGGAAGGCGTCGGATTAGAGACCCAGTACTTC. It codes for CASSLEGVGLETQYF.

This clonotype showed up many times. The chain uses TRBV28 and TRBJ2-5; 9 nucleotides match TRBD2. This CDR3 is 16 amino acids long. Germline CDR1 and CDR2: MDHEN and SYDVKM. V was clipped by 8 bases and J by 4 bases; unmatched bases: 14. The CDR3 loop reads CASAPYSGRGVETQYF. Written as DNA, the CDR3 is TGTGCCAGCGCTCCCTATAGCGGGAGAGGAGTAGAGACCCAGTACTTC.

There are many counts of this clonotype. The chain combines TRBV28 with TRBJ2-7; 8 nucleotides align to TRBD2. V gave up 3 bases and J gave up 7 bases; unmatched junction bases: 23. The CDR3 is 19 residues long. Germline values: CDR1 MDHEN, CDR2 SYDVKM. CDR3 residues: CASSFGGTLAGPQGSEQYF. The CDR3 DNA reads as TGTGCCAGCAGTTTTGGAGGGACGCTAGCGGGTCCTCAGGGGAGTGAGCAGTACTTC.

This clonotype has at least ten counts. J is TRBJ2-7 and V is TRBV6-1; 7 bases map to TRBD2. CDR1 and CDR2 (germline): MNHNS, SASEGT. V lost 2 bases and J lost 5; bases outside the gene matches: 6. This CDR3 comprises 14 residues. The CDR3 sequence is CASSEITAGDEQYF. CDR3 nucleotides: TGTGCCAGCAGTGAAATAACCGCGGGGGACGAGCAGTACTTC.

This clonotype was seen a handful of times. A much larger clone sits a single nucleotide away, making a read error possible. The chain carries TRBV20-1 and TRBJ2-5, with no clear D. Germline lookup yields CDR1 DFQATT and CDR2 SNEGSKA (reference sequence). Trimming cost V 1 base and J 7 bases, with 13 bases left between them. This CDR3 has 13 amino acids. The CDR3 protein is CSARGAIPVTQYF. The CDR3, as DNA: TGCAGTGCTAGAGGAGCTATCCCAGTGACCCAGTACTTC.

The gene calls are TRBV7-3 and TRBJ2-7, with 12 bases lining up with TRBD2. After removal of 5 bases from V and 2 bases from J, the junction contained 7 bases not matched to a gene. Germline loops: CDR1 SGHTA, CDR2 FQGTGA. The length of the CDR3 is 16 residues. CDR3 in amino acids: CASSRRLAGETYEQYF. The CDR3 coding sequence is TGTGCCAGCAGCCGTCGACTAGCGGGGGAAACCTACGAGCAGTACTTC. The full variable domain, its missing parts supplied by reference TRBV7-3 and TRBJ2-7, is GAGVSQTPSNKVTEKGKYVELRCDPISGHTALYWYRQSLGQGPEFLIYFQGTGAADDSGLPNDRFFAVRPEGSVSTLKIQRTERGDSAVYLCASSRRLAGETYEQYFGPGTRLTVT.

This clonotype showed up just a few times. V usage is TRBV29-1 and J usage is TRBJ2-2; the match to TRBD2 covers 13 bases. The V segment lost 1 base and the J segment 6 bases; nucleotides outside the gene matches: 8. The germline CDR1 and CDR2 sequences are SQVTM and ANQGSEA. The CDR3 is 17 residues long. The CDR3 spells CSVEGTSGSVFPGELFF. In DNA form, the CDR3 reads TGCAGCGTTGAAGGGACTAGCGGGAGTGTCTTCCCCGGGGAGCTGTTTTTT.

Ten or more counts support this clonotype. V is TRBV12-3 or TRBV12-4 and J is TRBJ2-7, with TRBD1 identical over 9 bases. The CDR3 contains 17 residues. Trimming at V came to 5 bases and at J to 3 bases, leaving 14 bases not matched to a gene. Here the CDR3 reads CASSIRSGTGINYEQYF. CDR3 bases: TGTGCCAGCAGTATAAGATCCGGGACAGGGATAAACTACGAGCAGTACTTC.

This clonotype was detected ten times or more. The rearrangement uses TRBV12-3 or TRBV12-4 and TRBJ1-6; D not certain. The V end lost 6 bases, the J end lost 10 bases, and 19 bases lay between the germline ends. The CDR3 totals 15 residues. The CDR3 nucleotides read TGTGCCAGCAGAAAAAACTCGGCGGCCCACTCACCCCTCCACTTT. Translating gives CASRKNSAAHSPLHF.

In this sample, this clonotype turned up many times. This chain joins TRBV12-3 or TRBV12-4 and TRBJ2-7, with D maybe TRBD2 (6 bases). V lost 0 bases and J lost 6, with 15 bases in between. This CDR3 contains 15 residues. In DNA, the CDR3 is TGTGCCAGCAGTTTAGCAGGCGGGGTTGGTGGCGAGCAGTACTTC. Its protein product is CASSLAGGVGGEQYF.

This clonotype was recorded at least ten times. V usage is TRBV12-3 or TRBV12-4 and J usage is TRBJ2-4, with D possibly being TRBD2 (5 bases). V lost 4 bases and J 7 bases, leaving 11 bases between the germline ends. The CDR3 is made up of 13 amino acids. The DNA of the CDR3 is TGTGCCAGCAGTTCGGGGAACCGCAACATTCAGTACTTC. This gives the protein CASSSGNRNIQYF.

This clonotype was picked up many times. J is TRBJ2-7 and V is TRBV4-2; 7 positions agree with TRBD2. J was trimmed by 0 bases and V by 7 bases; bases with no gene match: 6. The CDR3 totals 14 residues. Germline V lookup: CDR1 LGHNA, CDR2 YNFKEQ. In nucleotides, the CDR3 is TGTGCCAGCACTCGGGGGGAGGGCTCCTACGAGCAGTACTTC. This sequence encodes CASTRGEGSYEQYF.

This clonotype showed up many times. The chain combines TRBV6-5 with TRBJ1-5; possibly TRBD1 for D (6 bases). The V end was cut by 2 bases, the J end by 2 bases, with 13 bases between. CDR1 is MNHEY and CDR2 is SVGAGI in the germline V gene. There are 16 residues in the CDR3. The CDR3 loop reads CASSYGRGYGNQPQHF. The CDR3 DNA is TGTGCCAGCAGTTACGGTAGGGGGTACGGCAATCAGCCCCAGCATTTT.